This T cell receptor (beta chain) was sequenced in a study of Graves' ophthalmopathy and Graves' hyperthyroidism (dated by TCRdb to the late 2010s). Regarding the complete study: Hyperthyroidism was defined as stable when no progression to ophthalmopathy occurred within 18 months of follow-up. Following sampling, methimazole starting at 30 mg daily was administered to hyperthyroidism patients, and high-dose intravenous methylprednisolone was administered to ophthalmopathy patients. In five to seven hyperthyroidism patients, T-cell repertoires of thyroid tissue and blood were compared. An independent validation cohort comprised 18 hyperthyroidism patients and about 16 patients who later progressed from hyperthyroidism to ophthalmopathy. To explore V-J signatures that distinguish ophthalmopathy from hyperthyroidism, a discovery set of roughly 98 patients was enrolled, made up of approximately 45 with ophthalmopathy and roughly 57 with stable hyperthyroidism. In total, under 150 blood samples were TCR-sequenced: some 43 ophthalmopathy, around 75 hyperthyroidism and some 17 hyperthyroidism-to-ophthalmopathy patients. TCR beta repertoire signatures were used to distinguish Graves' ophthalmopathy from Graves' hyperthyroidism and to predict progression to ophthalmopathy. The study at large found these results: Ophthalmopathy was separated from stable hyperthyroidism by the 13-signature model with 85% to 90% sensitivity and around 81% specificity in cross-validation and with 80%/75% in the test set. In validation, the model predicted ophthalmopathy progression with 70.59% sensitivity and 72.22% specificity; about a dozen predicted patients were CT-confirmed with GO in a median of around 6.5 months. Sample size was not predetermined statistically, and investigators were not blinded to group allocation. Most expanded thyroid clonotypes with frequency above 0.001 were also detected in blood, suggesting blood repertoires may reflect the thyroid immune response.

From the cysteine through the phenylalanine, the CDR3 covers 14 amino acids. Just CDR3 DNA is preserved here, 42 bases in frame from base 1. V and J are trimmed by 2 bases and 9 bases, and the gene matches miss 7 bases of the junction. The CDR1 and CDR2 encoded by the germline V gene are SGHTA and FQGNSA. For repertoire sequencing, the TCR beta CDR3 regions were amplified from RNA transcripts. A first-round RT-PCR used HTBI primers with the Qiagen OneStep RT-PCR kit, followed by a second-round multiplex PCR, size selection and purification. Sequencing of the libraries was carried out on an Illumina HiSeq2000 in paired-end mode with 100 bp reads. Regarding the original processing steps: SOAPnuke was used to process the reads, removing any read that contained adapters or uncalled bases, had a mean Phred below 15, or lacked an exact match to the constant primer or identifier. COPE v1.2.5 was used to merge high-quality paired reads. Clonotypes were defined as unique nucleotide sequences and were aligned to IMGT TRB V, D and J references using MiTCR v1.1. Analysis was restricted to V-J combinations with a frequency above 0.0001, which covered 99% to 99.2% of repertoires. For each V-J combination, a TCR clonal expansion and chaos score was defined as F50 clonal expansion divided by the chaos observed in the TCRdist matrix. Welch's t-statistics and random forest were used to reduce features to about a dozen V-J combinations, which were fed into a naive Bayes classifier. Thyroid-blood repertoire similarity was quantified with the Morisita-Horn index. Through fastp at Q25 and MiXCR, TCRdb rebuilt clones from the public reads, retaining in-frame beta chains. Under each unique CDR3 protein, matching rows form one entry showing the most common genes and DNA. These V and J calls originate from TCRdb's pipeline instead of the authors' own analysis. This sample gives about 500,000 distinct CDR3 sequences in total; roughly 40% of them show up just once. The ten largest clones take up 3.5% to 5% of the sample.

The hyperthyroidism patients were 18 to 65 years old and newly diagnosed, with a disease duration of less than 2 months. Patients with other autoimmune diseases, uncontrolled infections, pregnancy or lactation were excluded from the study. Clinical symptoms, serum thyroxine, TRAb, thyroid ultrasound and orbital computed tomography were used for diagnosis. Total RNA was extracted with Trizol reagent and quality-checked on an Agilent 2100 Bioanalyzer. This clonotype was counted ten times or more. It has no known antigen specificity. No per-base quality is available; no much larger clone lies one base away.

Sequenced material: peripheral blood or thyroid tissue (not recorded which). The sequence came from an adult man with Graves' hyperthyroidism. Recombination connected TRBV7-2 to TRBJ1-1, with 9 bases in between that match TRBD1. The nucleotides are TGTGCCAGCAGCTTATCAACAGGGGGCTCGAAAGCTTTCTTT. This is translated as CASSLSTGGSKAFF.